These T cell receptor beta chains were read from a single sample in a study of blood T cell repertoires in COVID-19. Assay: immunoSEQ multiplex PCR; the TCRdb copy retains only in-frame clones and omits some. This table holds some 250,000 clones, 80% to 90% found once. Sample: PBMCs or T cells enriched from blood (not recorded which). These receptors were collected from a man aged 40-49 years who had recovered from COVID-19. Both conserved end residues are part of each CDR3. A D gene is named only where the DNA matches it firmly. The size of a clone is reported for some rows only, either as once, few or many, or as a class for expanded clones.

j_call,clone_size,d_call,cdr3_length,v_call,cdr3_nt,cdr3_aa
TRBJ2-3,-,TRBD2,15,TRBV27,TGTGCCAGCAGTTTACTCGCTAGCGGGGCCCCGAGAAAGTATTTT,CASSLLASGAPRKYF
TRBJ1-1,-,-,13,TRBV12-3/TRBV12-4,TGTGCCAGCAGTTTACTGGGGGCCGCTGAAGCTTTCTTT,CASSLLGAAEAFF
TRBJ1-1,-,-,14,TRBV27,TGTGCCAGCAGTTTAGACTCCCTGGAGACTGAAGCTTTCTTT,CASSLDSLETEAFF
TRBJ2-7,-,TRBD1,15,TRBV5-1,TGCGCCAGCAGCCTCGCCGGGACAGGGGGCGCGGGGCAGTACTTC,CASSLAGTGGAGQYF
TRBJ1-4,-,TRBD1,15,TRBV4-1,TGCGCCAGCAGCATACAGGGGGGGTACGGTGAAAAACTGTTTTTT,CASSIQGGYGEKLFF
TRBJ2-5,-,-,13,TRBV12-3/TRBV12-4,TGTGCCAGCAGTTTAGCACATCAAGAGACCCAGTACTTC,CASSLAHQETQYF
TRBJ2-7,few,TRBD1,15,TRBV4-2,TGTGCCAGCAGCCAAGTCTGGGACAGCTCCTACGAGCAGTACTTC,CASSQVWDSSYEQYF
TRBJ1-5,-,TRBD1,15,TRBV28,TGTGCCAGCAGGTCCGGGACAGGAGGCAATCAGCCCCAGCATTTT,CASRSGTGGNQPQHF
TRBJ1-1,-,-,14,TRBV7-9,TGTGCCAGCAGCTTAGGTATTGACGACAAGGGGGCTTTCTTT,CASSLGIDDKGAFF
TRBJ2-7,once,TRBD2,20,TRBV11-2,TGTGCCAGCAGCTTAGATGGTGAAGGGACTAGCGGGACCGACGACTACGAGCAGTACTTC,CASSLDGEGTSGTDDYEQYF
TRBJ2-6,-,TRBD1,18,TRBV9,TGTGCCAGCAGCGGACTTTCAACAGGGGGCTCTGGGGCCAACGTCCTGACTTTC,CASSGLSTGGSGANVLTF
TRBJ2-6,-,-,18,TRBV24-1,TGTGCCACCAGTGATTGGAGGGGACCACTCTCTGGGGCCAACGTCCTGACTTTC,CATSDWRGPLSGANVLTF
TRBJ2-7,few,-,15,TRBV28,TGTGCCAGCAGTTTAGAGTCGGGGTACACCTACGAGCAGTACTTC,CASSLESGYTYEQYF
TRBJ1-5,once,TRBD1,15,TRBV3-1/TRBV3-2,TGTGCCAGCAGCCCCCTTGGAGGGGGCGTTCAGCCCCAGCATTTT,CASSPLGGGVQPQHF
TRBJ2-7,-,-,15,TRBV21-1,TGTGCCAGCAGCACCCCATGGGGGGGACACTACGAGCAGTACTTC,CASSTPWGGHYEQYF
TRBJ1-1,-,-,14,TRBV18,TGTGCCAGCTCACCAGTCGCAGGGGAGGGTGAAGCTTTCTTT,CASSPVAGEGEAFF
TRBJ2-2,-,-,13,TRBV11-2,TGTGCCAGCAGCTTTGCGGGTCCCGGGGAGCTGTTTTTT,CASSFAGPGELFF
TRBJ1-2,-,TRBD1,21,TRBV9,TGTGCCAGCAGCGGCATCAACTATCCCGGACAGGGGAACTTAACCCGCTATGGCTACACCTTC,CASSGINYPGQGNLTRYGYTF
TRBJ1-5,few,-,15,TRBV24-1,TGTGCCACCAGTGATTCGGGGGGGTTGGGTCAGCCCCAGCATTTT,CATSDSGGLGQPQHF
TRBJ2-3,-,TRBD1,15,TRBV5-1,TGCGCCAGCAGCTTCAGCCAGGGGGGCACAGATACGCAGTATTTT,CASSFSQGGTDTQYF
TRBJ2-7,-,TRBD2,17,TRBV18,TGTGCCAGCTCACCGAATACCGGGACTAGCGGGGTCTACGAGCAGTACTTC,CASSPNTGTSGVYEQYF